The 27 T cell receptor beta chains below come from one sample, sequenced in a study of technical replicates of blood from a few donors. Assay: immunoSEQ multiplex PCR; the TCRdb copy retains only in-frame clones and omits some. The table lists some 71,000 clones, almost 98% of them singletons, with over 0.2% in the top ten. The sequencing sample was made of T cells isolated from PBMCs. These receptors were collected from a human donor in good health.

V is TRBV5-1 and J is TRBJ2-1; 14 bases match TRBD2. The V segment lost 1 base and the J segment 8 bases; nucleotides outside the gene matches: 11. This CDR3 comprises 18 residues. Per germline, CDR1 SGHRS and CDR2 YFSETQ. The DNA for the CDR3 is TGCGCCAGCAGCTTGTCGCCGCCCGGGACTAGCGGGAGTGATGAGCAGTTCTTC. Translation gives CASSLSPPGTSGSDEQFF.

The chain links TRBV7-8 to TRBJ1-4, with D unclear. This CDR3 is 17 amino acids long. The V end was cut by 2 bases, the J end by 8 bases, with 21 bases between. Per germline, CDR1 SGHVS and CDR2 FQNEAQ. CDR3 bases: TGTGCCAGCAGCTTAAAACCAGCGGGCCAGCCAGCGGAAAAACTGTTTTTT. This encodes CASSLKPAGQPAEKLFF. Full variable domain (missing parts from reference TRBV7-8 and TRBJ1-4): GAGVSQSPRYKVAKRGQDVALRCDPISGHVSLFWYQQALGQGPEFLTYFQNEAQLDKSGLPSDRFFAERPEGSVSTLKIQRTQQEDSAVYLCASSLKPAGQPAEKLFFGSGTQLSVL.

The chain is built from TRBV5-8 and TRBJ2-7, with unresolved D. This CDR3 is built from 13 residues. Trimming cost V 3 bases and J 4 bases, with 11 bases left between them. CDR1 is SGHTS, CDR2 YDEGEE, per germline. The CDR3 loop is CASSSRPVYEQYF. CDR3 sequence (DNA): TGTGCCAGCAGCTCCCGTCCGGTTTACGAGCAGTACTTC.

The chain joins TRBV5-1 to TRBJ2-1, with 14 bases lining up with TRBD2. Germline V gene data show CDR1 as SGHRS and CDR2 as YFSETQ. The CDR3 contains 20 residues. With 0 bases clipped from V and 6 bases from J, the junction kept 14 bases outside the gene matches. CDR3 sequence (DNA): TGCGCCAGCAGCTTGGCCTTTCTGGCTATGACTAGCGGGGGGGCCAATGAGCAGTTCTTC. Translated: CASSLAFLAMTSGGANEQFF.

The J gene is TRBJ1-2, the V gene TRBV5-1; 11 bases are a match to TRBD1. The CDR3 has 14 residues. The trim removed 4 bases at V and 6 bases at J, leaving 5 bases unmatched. CDR1 and CDR2 from the germline V gene are SGHRS and YFSETQ. This CDR3 is CASSPGTGGHGYTF. The CDR3 nucleotides read TGCGCCAGCAGCCCAGGGACAGGGGGTCATGGCTACACCTTC.

This clone was detected once. The J gene is TRBJ1-2, the V gene TRBV7-9, with 7 bases lining up with TRBD1. This CDR3 spans 14 amino acids. Losses at the gene ends were 3 bases for V and 5 bases for J; bases not matched to a gene: 6. Germline V gene data show CDR1 as SEHNR and CDR2 as FQNEAQ (reference sequence). This CDR3 is CASSFGTAIYGYTF. The CDR3 DNA reads TGTGCCAGCAGCTTTGGGACAGCAATTTATGGCTACACCTTC.

The rearrangement uses TRBV28 and TRBJ1-2, with TRBD1 matching 9 bases. The germline V gene has CDR1 MDHEN and CDR2 SYDVKM. This CDR3 is built from 15 residues. Germline trimming cut 5 bases from V and 6 bases from J; bases unmatched to any gene: 10. The DNA for the CDR3 is TGTGCCAGCAGTCCGACGACAGGGGGACGGGATGGCTACACCTTC. This codes for CASSPTTGGRDGYTF.

The chain joins TRBV27 to TRBJ2-5; 9 bases agree with TRBD1. V shed 6 bases, J shed 2 bases, and the junction held 13 bases outside the gene matches. Germline V gene sequence: CDR1 MNHEY, CDR2 SMNVEV (reference sequence). CDR3 size: 17 residues. CDR3 sequence: CASSSHRDRVGQETQYF. In DNA form, the CDR3 reads TGTGCCAGCAGCTCCCACCGGGACAGGGTTGGGCAAGAGACCCAGTACTTC.

This chain connects TRBV28 to TRBJ2-3; possibly TRBD2 for D (5 bases). V was shortened by 6 bases and J by 0 bases, with 10 bases between the two germline ends. Germline V lookup: CDR1 MDHEN, CDR2 SYDVKM. This CDR3 spans 14 amino acids. The CDR3 sequence is CASREVPSTDTQYF. The CDR3 bases are TGTGCCAGCAGGGAGGTTCCTAGCACAGATACGCAGTATTTT.

This clone has just one count. This chain connects TRBV11-2 to TRBJ2-1; D is perhaps TRBD1 (5 bases). This CDR3 is 17 amino acids long. V gave up 1 base and J gave up 2 bases, with 15 bases separating them. Germline values: CDR1 SGHAT, CDR2 FQNNGV. The chain's CDR3 is CASSLALRQLTYNEQFF. DNA for the CDR3: TGTGCCAGCAGCTTAGCCCTGCGACAGTTGACCTACAATGAGCAGTTCTTC.

V and J are TRBV29-1 and TRBJ1-2; D is perhaps TRBD1 (5 bases). Germline V gene lookup returns CDR1 SQVTM and CDR2 ANQGSEA. The V end lost 3 bases, the J end lost 4 bases, and 12 bases lay between the germline ends. The CDR3 sequence is 13 residues long. Written as DNA, the CDR3 is TGCAGCGTTGACCGGGGGTCCCCCTATGGCTACACCTTC. Translating gives CSVDRGSPYGYTF.

As DNA, the CDR3 is TGTGCTAGTGGTTTGCTTCGGGCGGGGAGCACAGATACGCAGTATTTT. Its translation: CASGLLRAGSTDTQYF. The V gene is TRBV12-5, the J gene TRBJ2-3, with TRBD2 as a possible D gene (6 bases). Germline V lookup: CDR1 LGHNT, CDR2 FRNRAP. V was shortened by 2 bases and J by 0 bases, with 12 bases between the two germline ends. CDR3 length: 16 residues.

The V call is TRBV12-5, the J call TRBJ2-2; D is perhaps TRBD1 (6 bases). The CDR3 is 22 amino acids. Per germline, CDR1 LGHNT and CDR2 FRNRAP. Trimming cost V 0 bases and J 3 bases, with 29 bases left between them. The CDR3, as DNA: TGTGCTAGTGGTTTGGTCTTAATGGGGCAGGGGATCAGCGGAACCGACACCGGGGAGCTGTTTTTT. Protein: CASGLVLMGQGISGTDTGELFF.

The genes are TRBV5-6 and TRBJ1-1; TRBD1 aligns across 9 bases. The V gene end was trimmed by 3 bases and the J gene end by 4 bases; junction bases not matched to a gene: 13. Germline CDR1 is SGHDT and CDR2 is YYEEEE. The length of the CDR3 is 17 residues. The CDR3, as DNA: TGTGCCAGCAGCTCCACGCCCTGGACAGGGGAGGCCACTGAAGCTTTCTTT. Protein: CASSSTPWTGEATEAFF.

J is TRBJ1-1 and V is TRBV6-5; 7 bases map to TRBD1. Germline V lookup: CDR1 MNHEY, CDR2 SVGAGI. The V segment lost 2 bases and the J segment 7 bases; nucleotides outside the gene matches: 4. The CDR3 has 13 amino acids. DNA for the CDR3: TGTGCCAGCAGTTACAACACAGGGGTTGAAGCTTTCTTT. Amino acid sequence: CASSYNTGVEAFF.

The gene calls are TRBV2 and TRBJ1-5; 7 nucleotides match TRBD1. The CDR3 is 16 residues long. The germline gives CDR1 SNHLY, CDR2 FYNNEI. Trimming at V came to 3 bases and at J to 4 bases, leaving 9 bases not matched to a gene. The CDR3 region has the DNA TGTGCCAGCAGTGACCCGACAGGGTGGAATAATCAGCCCCAGCATTTT. It translates to CASSDPTGWNNQPQHF.

The chain couples TRBV6-5 to TRBJ2-7; 7 bases are shared with TRBD1. The V and J ends lost 5 bases and 3 bases, in that order; junction bases with no gene match: 7. CDR1 and CDR2 from the germline V gene are MNHEY and SVGAGI. This CDR3 is built from 14 residues. For the CDR3, the DNA is TGTGCCAGCAGTAAACAGGGGTCGGACTACGAGCAGTACTTC. Its translation: CASSKQGSDYEQYF.

The V and J genes are TRBV5-1 and TRBJ1-1; possible D gene TRBD1, 6 bases. CDR3 length equals 14 residues. The germline V and J ends were trimmed by 3 bases and 0 bases, with 9 bases remaining between them. Germline CDR1 and CDR2: SGHRS and YFSETQ. This CDR3 reads CASSSDRLNTEAFF. CDR3 nucleotides: TGCGCCAGCAGCTCCGACAGGTTGAACACTGAAGCTTTCTTT.

J is TRBJ2-7 and V is TRBV6-6; 9 nucleotides align to TRBD1. V dropped 0 bases and J dropped 5; count of bases not matched to a gene: 8. The germline CDR1 and CDR2 sequences are MNHNY and SVGAGI (reference sequence). This CDR3 has 16 residues. The CDR3 protein is CASSYSRDRVSHEQYF. The CDR3 nucleotides are TGTGCCAGCAGTTACTCAAGGGACAGGGTTTCCCACGAGCAGTACTTC.

This clone was counted a single time. The chain carries TRBV4-1 and TRBJ1-4; D perhaps matches TRBD1 (5 bases). Germline loops: CDR1 MGHRA, CDR2 YSYEKL. The V gene lost 2 bases and the J gene lost 8 bases, with 15 bases spanning the gap. This CDR3 is 15 amino acids long. In nucleotides, the CDR3 is TGCGCCAGCAGCCAAAAGGTACTAAGGGGCGAAAAACTGTTTTTT. It yields the protein CASSQKVLRGEKLFF.

This clone was recorded only once. V usage is TRBV29-1 and J usage is TRBJ2-2; tentatively, D is TRBD2 (5 bases). Germline V gives CDR1 SQVTM, CDR2 ANQGSEA. Trimming removed 7 bases from V and 5 bases from J, with 8 bases in between. The CDR3 length is 11 residues. CDR3 region: CSGSGTGELFF. The DNA of the CDR3 is TGCAGCGGGTCGGGGACCGGGGAGCTGTTTTTT.

The chain combines TRBV28 with TRBJ1-1; D possibly corresponds to TRBD1 (5 bases). V was cut by 8 bases and J by 7 bases, with 20 bases left in between. The CDR3 runs to 14 residues. From germline, CDR1 is MDHEN and CDR2 SYDVKM. The CDR3 DNA sequence: TGTGCCAGCTGCCGAAGGGGTTTTCCGATTGAAGCTTTCTTT. Translated, it gives CASCRRGFPIEAFF.

The rearrangement uses TRBV6-5 and TRBJ2-1, with TRBD2 matching 14 bases. CDR3 length: 15 residues. Germline CDR1 MNHEY, CDR2 SVGAGI. The junction had 6 bases not matched to a gene; V was cut back by 7 bases and J by 7 bases. CDR3 bases: TGTGCCAGCACAAAGGGGACTAGCGGGAGTAATGAGCAGTTCTTC. It is translated as CASTKGTSGSNEQFF.

This clone is a singleton in its sample. The chain uses TRBV29-1 and TRBJ2-1; the D gene is possibly TRBD2 (5 bases). CDR3 length equals 13 residues. Trimming stripped 7 bases from V and 10 bases from J, with 20 bases between. CDR1 and CDR2 from the germline V gene are SQVTM and ANQGSEA. CDR3 sequence: CSALGVPTVEQFF. CDR3 in DNA: TGCAGCGCCCTCGGGGTCCCCACTGTCGAGCAGTTCTTC.

This chain links TRBV2 with TRBJ2-5; maybe TRBD1 (6 bases). V was clipped by 2 bases and J by 1 base, with 8 bases between them. In germline, CDR1 is SNHLY, CDR2 FYNNEI. The CDR3 has 14 residues. CDR3 sequence reads: CASSELDSQETQYF. DNA for the CDR3: TGTGCCAGCAGTGAACTGGACAGCCAAGAGACCCAGTACTTC. Full variable domain (remainder filled in from reference TRBV2 and TRBJ2-5): EPEVTQTPSHQVTQMGQEVILRCVPISNHLYFYWYRQILGQKVEFLVSFYNNEISEKSEIFDDQFSVERPDGSNFTLKIRSTKLEDSAMYFCASSELDSQETQYFGPGTRLLVL.

The V gene is TRBV5-1, the J gene TRBJ1-1; a weak D match, TRBD1 (5 bases). In germline, CDR1 is SGHRS, CDR2 YFSETQ. CDR3 length equals 15 residues. Trimming shortened V by 3 bases and J by 5 bases, and 17 bases separated the two germline ends. CDR3: CASSSPDRDSTEAFF. CDR3 sequence (DNA): TGCGCCAGCAGCTCTCCTGACAGAGATTCGACTGAAGCTTTCTTT.

CDR3 in DNA: TGTGCCAGTAATGGCCCCAGACAGGAATGGAATCAGCCCCAGCATTTT. Amino acid sequence: CASNGPRQEWNQPQHF. The V and J genes are TRBV19 and TRBJ1-5; a weak D match, TRBD1 (6 bases). The CDR3 is 16 amino acids. Trimming stripped 7 bases from V and 4 bases from J, with 20 bases between. Looked up from germline, CDR1 is LNHDA and CDR2 is SQIVND (reference sequence).